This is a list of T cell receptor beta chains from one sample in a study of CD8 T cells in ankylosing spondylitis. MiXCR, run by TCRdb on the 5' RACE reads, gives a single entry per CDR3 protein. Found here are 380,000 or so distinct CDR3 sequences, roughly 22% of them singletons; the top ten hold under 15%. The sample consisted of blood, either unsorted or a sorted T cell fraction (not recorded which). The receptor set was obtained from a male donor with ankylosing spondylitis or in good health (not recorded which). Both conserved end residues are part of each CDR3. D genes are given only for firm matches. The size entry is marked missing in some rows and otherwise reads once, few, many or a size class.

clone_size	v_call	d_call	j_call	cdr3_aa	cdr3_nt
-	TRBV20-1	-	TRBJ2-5	CSAGYLGAQETQYF	TGCAGTGCAGGGTACCTGGGGGCCCAAGAGACCCAGTACTTC
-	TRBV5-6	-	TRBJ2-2	CASSLVLATGELFF	TGTGCCAGCAGCTTGGTGTTGGCGACCGGGGAGCTGTTTTTT
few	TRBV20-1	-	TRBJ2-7	CSAIDSYSSYEQYF	TGCAGTGCAATCGACAGCTACTCCTCCTACGAGCAGTACTTC
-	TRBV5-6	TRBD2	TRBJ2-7	CASISGLADSYEQYF	TGTGCCAGCATCTCAGGACTAGCGGACTCCTACGAGCAGTACTTC
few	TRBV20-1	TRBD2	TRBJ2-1	CSARVRGRRLDEQFF	TGCAGTGCTAGAGTGCGCGGGAGGCGGCTGGATGAGCAGTTCTTC
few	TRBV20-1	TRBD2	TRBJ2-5	CSARAGGTQYF	TGCAGTGCTAGAGCGGGGGGGACCCAGTACTTC
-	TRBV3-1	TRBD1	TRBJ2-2	CASSPVGRHRDSHYSIPGELFF	TGTGCCAGCAGCCCCGTTGGGCGCCATCGGGACAGCCACTATTCTATTCCTGGGGAGCTGTTTTTT
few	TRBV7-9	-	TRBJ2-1	CASSTPQAGQFF	TGTGCCAGCAGCACGCCTCAGGCGGGGCAGTTCTTC
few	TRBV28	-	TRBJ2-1	CASSLYGPAAYNEQFF	TGTGCCAGCAGTTTATACGGACCGGCGGCCTACAATGAGCAGTTCTTC
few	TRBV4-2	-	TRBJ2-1	CASSPRQDSYNEQFF	TGTGCCAGCAGCCCACGCCAGGACTCCTACAATGAGCAGTTCTTC
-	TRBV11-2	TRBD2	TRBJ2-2	CASSRWGSGAAGELFF	TGTGCCAGCAGCCGTTGGGGTAGCGGGGCTGCCGGGGAGCTGTTTTTT
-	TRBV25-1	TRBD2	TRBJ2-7	CASSDILATTYEQYF	TGTGCCAGCAGTGATATACTAGCGACAACCTACGAGCAGTACTTC
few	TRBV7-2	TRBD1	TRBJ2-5	CASSITGGQETQYF	TGTGCCAGCAGCATCACAGGGGGCCAAGAGACCCAGTACTTC
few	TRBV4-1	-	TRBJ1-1	CASSQEQGIPEAFF	TGCGCCAGCAGCCAAGAACAGGGAATCCCTGAAGCTTTCTTT
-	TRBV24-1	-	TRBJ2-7	CATSDPYSYEQYF	TGTGCCACCAGTGACCCCTACTCCTACGAGCAGTACTTC
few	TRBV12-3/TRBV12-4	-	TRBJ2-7	CASSPLDNPYEQYF	TGTGCCAGCAGTCCCCTGGACAACCCCTACGAGCAGTACTTC
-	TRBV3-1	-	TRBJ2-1	CASSQENRELNNEQFF	TGTGCCAGCAGCCAAGAAAACCGGGAGCTTAACAATGAGCAGTTCTTC
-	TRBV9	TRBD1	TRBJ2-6	CASRRTGGGANVLTF	TGTGCCAGCAGGCGGACAGGAGGTGGGGCCAACGTCCTGACTTTC
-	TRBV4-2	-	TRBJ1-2	CASSQDPAGRATDGYTF	TGTGCCAGCAGCCAAGATCCTGCGGGGAGGGCGACTGATGGCTACACCTTC
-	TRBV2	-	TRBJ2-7	CASGGRKDSYEQYF	TGTGCCAGCGGGGGGCGAAAAGACTCCTACGAGCAGTACTTC
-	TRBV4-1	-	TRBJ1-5	CASSQRYTGWDQPQHF	TGCGCCAGCAGCCAAAGGTATACAGGGTGGGATCAGCCCCAGCATTTT
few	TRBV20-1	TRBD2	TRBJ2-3	CSASLAEAGGLEDTQYF	TGCAGTGCTAGTTTAGCCGAAGCGGGGGGGCTGGAAGATACGCAGTATTTT
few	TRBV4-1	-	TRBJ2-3	CASSLSGLLAGDTQYF	TGCGCCAGCAGCCTCTCGGGACTCCTCGCGGGAGATACGCAGTATTTT
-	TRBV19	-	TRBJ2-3	CASSTLYPYTDTQYF	TGTGCCAGTAGTACGTTGTATCCTTACACAGATACGCAGTATTTT
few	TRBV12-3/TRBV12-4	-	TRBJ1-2	CASSLALKSGYTF	TGTGCCAGCAGTTTAGCGCTAAAGTCGGGCTACACCTTC
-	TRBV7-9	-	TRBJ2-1	CASSFAGAPDYEQFF	TGTGCCAGCAGCTTTGCGGGGGCCCCTGATTATGAGCAGTTCTTC
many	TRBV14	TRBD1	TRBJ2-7	CASSVDRAGSYEQYF	TGTGCCAGCAGCGTGGACAGGGCAGGTTCCTACGAGCAGTACTTC
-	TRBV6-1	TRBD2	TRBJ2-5	CASIPSGGPQETQYF	TGTGCCAGCATCCCTAGCGGGGGACCACAAGAGACCCAGTACTTC
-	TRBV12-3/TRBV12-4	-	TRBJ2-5	CACSFFGPPGETQYF	TGTGCCTGCAGTTTTTTCGGACCCCCAGGGGAGACCCAGTACTTC
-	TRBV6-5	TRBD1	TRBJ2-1	CASSYPGQGPYNEQFF	TGTGCCAGCAGTTATCCGGGACAGGGGCCTTACAATGAGCAGTTCTTC
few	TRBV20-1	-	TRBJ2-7	CSAQIGQQYF	TGCAGTGCTCAGATCGGACAGCAGTACTTC
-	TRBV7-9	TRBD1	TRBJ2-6	CASSLVGTGFGANVLTF	TGTGCCAGCAGCTTAGTTGGGACAGGGTTTGGGGCCAACGTCCTGACTTTC
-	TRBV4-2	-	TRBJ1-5	CASSQVAQLRQPQHF	TGTGCCAGCAGCCAAGTAGCTCAGTTAAGGCAGCCCCAGCATTTT
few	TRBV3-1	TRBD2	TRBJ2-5	CASSQRSGGSIRGQETQYF	TGTGCCAGCAGCCAAAGGAGCGGGGGGTCTATTCGCGGCCAAGAGACCCAGTACTTC
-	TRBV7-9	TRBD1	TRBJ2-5	CASSSNRDRETQYF	TGTGCCAGCAGCTCGAATAGGGACAGGGAGACCCAGTACTTC
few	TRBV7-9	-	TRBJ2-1	CASSLEGDRDGEQFF	TGTGCCAGCAGCTTAGAAGGGGATAGGGATGGTGAGCAGTTCTTC
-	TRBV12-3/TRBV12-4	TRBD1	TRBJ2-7	CASSFGTGFEQYF	TGTGCCAGCAGTTTTGGGACAGGTTTCGAGCAGTACTTC
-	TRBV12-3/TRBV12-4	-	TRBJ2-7	CASSLDSSAYEQYF	TGTGCCAGCAGTTTAGATTCATCGGCCTACGAGCAGTACTTC
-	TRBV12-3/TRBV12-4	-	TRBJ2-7	CASSLALSDEQYF	TGTGCCAGCAGTTTAGCATTGTCTGACGAGCAGTACTTC
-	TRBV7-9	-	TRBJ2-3	CASTLGGGPSTDTQYF	TGTGCCAGCACCTTAGGTGGGGGTCCTAGCACAGATACGCAGTATTTT
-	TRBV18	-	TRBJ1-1	CASSPGTMNTEAFF	TGTGCCAGCTCACCGGGGACGATGAACACTGAAGCTTTCTTT
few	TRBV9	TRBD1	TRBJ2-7	CASSPQGTGIYEQYF	TGTGCCAGCAGCCCCCAGGGGACAGGAATCTACGAGCAGTACTTC
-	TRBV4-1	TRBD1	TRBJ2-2	CASSQARQGATGELFF	TGCGCCAGCAGCCAAGCTAGGCAGGGGGCCACCGGGGAGCTGTTTTTT
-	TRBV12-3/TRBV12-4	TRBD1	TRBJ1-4	CASSLRDREEKLFF	TGTGCCAGCAGTTTAAGGGACAGGGAGGAAAAACTGTTTTTT
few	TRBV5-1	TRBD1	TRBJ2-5	CASSVRDRESETQYF	TGCGCCAGCAGCGTCCGGGACAGGGAGTCCGAGACCCAGTACTTC
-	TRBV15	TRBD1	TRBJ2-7	CATSSPSRGYEQYF	TGTGCCACCAGTTCGCCGAGCAGGGGGTACGAGCAGTACTTC
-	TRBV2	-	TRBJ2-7	CASRDRKYEQYF	TGTGCCAGCAGGGACAGAAAATACGAGCAGTACTTC
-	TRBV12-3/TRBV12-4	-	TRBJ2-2	CASRGSTGELFF	TGTGCCAGCCGAGGGAGTACCGGGGAGCTGTTTTTT
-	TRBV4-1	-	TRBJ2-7	CASSQEVPGAIYEQYF	TGCGCCAGCAGCCAAGAAGTTCCAGGGGCGATCTACGAGCAGTACTTC